A single sample is the source of the 8 T cell receptor beta chains below, sequenced in a study of T-cell memory formation after mild COVID-19. In TCRdb, the 5' RACE reads were re-called with MiXCR into one record per CDR3 protein. The repertoire includes about 250,000 distinct CDR3 sequences, approximately 19% of them detected once, and 23% sits in the top ten. The sequenced sample consisted of PBMCs or a T cell subset sorted from them (not recorded which). The receptors come from a man younger than 30 who had mild COVID-19 (a few samples of this study predate the infection). Cell type and time point are not known.

This clonotype was picked up a small number of times. V is TRBV6-6 and J is TRBJ1-5; 8 bases agree with TRBD1. Germline trimming cut 3 bases from V and 7 bases from J; bases unmatched to any gene: 11. The CDR3 extends over 16 amino acids. Germline V gives CDR1 MNHNY, CDR2 SVGAGI (reference sequence). CDR3 region: CASSYRDRRVGQPQHF. The CDR3 region has the DNA TGTGCCAGCAGTTATCGGGACAGGCGGGTTGGACAGCCCCAGCATTTT.

This clonotype was observed a handful of times. The gene calls are TRBV7-9 and TRBJ2-3, with 7 bases aligning to TRBD2. The CDR3 runs to 12 residues. Per germline, CDR1 SEHNR and CDR2 FQNEAQ (reference sequence). The V and J ends lost 10 bases and 5 bases, in that order; junction bases with no gene match: 6. The CDR3 DNA reads TGTGCCACGACACCGGGAGGAGATACGCAGTATTTT. As protein: CATTPGGDTQYF.

The rearrangement uses TRBV11-1 and TRBJ2-1; 9 nucleotides align to TRBD2. CDR1 is SGHAT, CDR2 FQDESV, per germline (reference sequence). V lost 1 base to trimming and J lost 4 bases; unmatched junction nucleotides: 8. The CDR3 runs 17 residues. CDR3 DNA: TGTGCCAGCAGCTTAGGCGGCGGGGGGGCCTCGTACAATGAGCAGTTCTTC. Translation: CASSLGGGGASYNEQFF.

This clonotype was detected only a few times. V usage is TRBV29-1 and J usage is TRBJ1-1, with D unresolved. The CDR3 is 11 amino acids. Per the germline V gene, CDR1 is SQVTM and CDR2 is ANQGSEA. V gave up 6 bases and J gave up 4 bases, with 9 bases separating them. The CDR3 spells CSVQFFTEAFF. CDR3 in DNA: TGCAGCGTCCAATTTTTCACTGAAGCTTTCTTT.

The V call is TRBV12-3 or TRBV12-4, the J call TRBJ2-5; D gene ambiguous. V lost 2 bases to trimming and J lost 2 bases, with 9 bases between them. This CDR3 comprises 14 residues. CDR3 in DNA: TGTGCCAGCAGTTTAAGGGCGACTCAAGAGACCCAGTACTTC. It is translated as CASSLRATQETQYF.

This clonotype was seen a few times. The V and J genes are TRBV4-3 and TRBJ2-3; a weak D match, TRBD2 (5 bases). The V end was cut by 4 bases, the J end by 0 bases, with 8 bases between. Germline CDR1 is LGHNA and CDR2 is YSLEER. The CDR3 is 14 amino acids. CDR3 amino acids: CASSPGFSTDTQYF. The CDR3 region has the DNA TGCGCCAGCAGCCCGGGATTTAGCACAGATACGCAGTATTTT.

The rearrangement links TRBV6-5 to TRBJ2-1; TRBD1 might be the D (6 bases). Germline-derived CDR1 and CDR2 are MNHEY and SVGAGI. The length of the CDR3 is 16 residues. V lost 7 bases and J lost 0, with 16 bases in between. DNA for the CDR3: TGTGCCAGCACCGCACAGGGACGACTCTCCTACAATGAGCAGTTCTTC. It translates to CASTAQGRLSYNEQFF.

The CDR3 loop reads CASSYSIVQGNNEQFF. CDR3 DNA: TGTGCCAGCAGTTACTCGATTGTGCAGGGGAACAATGAGCAGTTCTTC. This chain uses TRBV6-2 or TRBV6-3 with TRBJ2-1; maybe TRBD1 (6 bases). Germline V gives CDR1 MNHEY, CDR2 SVGEGT. The CDR3 length is 16 residues. The V end was cut by 0 bases, the J end by 5 bases, with 14 bases between.